Sequencing of this TCR beta chain was carried out in a study of blood T cell repertoires in COVID-19. Some clones are missing from TCRdb's copy, which holds only in-frame ones; the method was immunoSEQ multiplex PCR. Of about 230,000 clones in the sample, approximately 81% were seen once. V lost 0 bases, J lost 5 bases, and 11 bases lay in between. The CDR3 runs to 14 residues. CDR1 and CDR2 (germline): SGHKS, YYEKEE (reference sequence). The J gene is TRBJ1-1, the V gene TRBV5-5; the D gene is possibly TRBD1 (5 bases). This receptor was taken from a woman older than 75 with acute or convalescent COVID-19. Sequenced: peripheral blood. CDR3 nucleotide sequence: TGTGCCAGCAGCTTGGAGGGTCGGGGGACTGAAGCTTTCTTT. Translated: CASSLEGRGTEAFF.